This is a list of T cell receptor beta chains from one sample in a study of blood T cells in healthy people across ages. MiXCR was run by TCRdb on the 5' RACE reads, yielding one entry per CDR3 protein. The sample contains roughly 560,000 distinct CDR3 sequences, less than 25% of which appear only once. The same data also went into a second study, on T cells of mothers and their children.

Material: blood. The receptors were gathered from a boy between 10 and 17 years old in good health. CDR3s include the opening cysteine and the closing phenylalanine or tryptophan. Fields, in order: V gene, CDR3 length, clone size, D gene, J gene, CDR3 protein, CDR3 DNA. A D gene is named only where the DNA matches it firmly. Clone size is given for some rows only: seen once, a few or many times, or a class if the clone is expanded.

v_gene: TRBV7-9; len: 14; abundance: -; d_gene: -; j_gene: TRBJ1-6; CDR3aa: CASSSEVWNSPLHF; CDR3nt: TGTGCCAGCAGCTCCGAGGTTTGGAATTCACCCCTCCACTTT
v_gene: TRBV20-1; len: 16; abundance: -; d_gene: TRBD2; j_gene: TRBJ2-2; CDR3aa: CSARDPTSGSTGELFF; CDR3nt: TGCAGTGCTAGAGATCCAACGAGCGGGAGCACCGGGGAGCTGTTTTTT
v_gene: TRBV7-8; len: 16; abundance: -; d_gene: TRBD1; j_gene: TRBJ2-4; CDR3aa: CASSPTGVLAKNIQYF; CDR3nt: TGTGCCAGCAGCCCTACAGGGGTCTTAGCCAAAAACATTCAGTACTTC
v_gene: TRBV20-1; len: 16; abundance: -; d_gene: TRBD1; j_gene: TRBJ2-6; CDR3aa: CSARDTGGSGANVLTF; CDR3nt: TGCAGTGCTAGAGACACAGGGGGCAGTGGGGCCAACGTCCTGACTTTC
v_gene: TRBV7-2; len: 15; abundance: -; d_gene: TRBD2; j_gene: TRBJ2-5; CDR3aa: CASSSASGIQETQYF; CDR3nt: TGTGCCAGCAGCTCAGCTAGCGGGATCCAAGAGACCCAGTACTTC
v_gene: TRBV20-1; len: 14; abundance: -; d_gene: -; j_gene: TRBJ2-5; CDR3aa: CSARAETARETQYF; CDR3nt: TGCAGTGCTAGAGCGGAGACAGCTAGAGAGACCCAGTACTTC
v_gene: TRBV7-6; len: 15; abundance: few; d_gene: TRBD1; j_gene: TRBJ1-6; CDR3aa: CASSLGTGGGSPLHF; CDR3nt: TGCGCCAGCAGCTTAGGCACAGGGGGCGGGTCACCCCTCCACTTT
v_gene: TRBV30; len: 14; abundance: few; d_gene: TRBD1; j_gene: TRBJ2-7; CDR3aa: CAWSLQGAVYEQYF; CDR3nt: TGTGCCTGGAGCCTACAGGGGGCGGTTTACGAGCAGTACTTC
v_gene: TRBV7-2; len: 15; abundance: -; d_gene: TRBD2; j_gene: TRBJ2-5; CDR3aa: CASSWFGGGPRTQYF; CDR3nt: TGTGCCAGCAGCTGGTTTGGCGGGGGTCCGCGGACCCAGTACTTC
v_gene: TRBV5-1; len: 12; abundance: -; d_gene: -; j_gene: TRBJ2-1; CDR3aa: CASRLIGNEQFF; CDR3nt: TGCGCCAGCAGGTTGATAGGGAATGAGCAGTTCTTC
v_gene: TRBV28; len: 15; abundance: few; d_gene: TRBD1; j_gene: TRBJ1-1; CDR3aa: CASRLTGGENTEAFF; CDR3nt: TGTGCCAGCAGGCTTACAGGGGGTGAGAACACTGAAGCTTTCTTT
v_gene: TRBV7-2; len: 16; abundance: few; d_gene: TRBD1; j_gene: TRBJ2-7; CDR3aa: CASSLGPTGSSYEQYF; CDR3nt: TGTGCCAGCAGCTTAGGGCCGACAGGGTCCTCCTACGAGCAGTACTTC
v_gene: TRBV7-2; len: 15; abundance: many; d_gene: -; j_gene: TRBJ1-3; CDR3aa: CASSATARSGNTIYF; CDR3nt: TGTGCCAGCAGCGCTACAGCTCGCTCTGGAAACACCATATATTTT
v_gene: TRBV5-1; len: 13; abundance: -; d_gene: -; j_gene: TRBJ2-3; CDR3aa: CASRRTGTPDAYF; CDR3nt: TGCGCCAGCAGGCGAACCGGGACACCCGATGCGTATTTT
v_gene: TRBV10-1; len: 15; abundance: -; d_gene: TRBD2; j_gene: TRBJ2-7; CDR3aa: CASSLGTSGLDEQYF; CDR3nt: TGCGCCAGCAGCCTTGGGACTAGCGGTCTTGACGAGCAGTACTTC
v_gene: TRBV7-9; len: 15; abundance: -; d_gene: -; j_gene: TRBJ2-1; CDR3aa: CASSTGTDSYNEQFF; CDR3nt: TGTGCCAGCAGCACAGGGACCGACTCCTACAATGAGCAGTTCTTC
v_gene: TRBV6-2/TRBV6-3; len: 17; abundance: -; d_gene: -; j_gene: TRBJ2-1; CDR3aa: CASSYSAVLERYNEQFF; CDR3nt: TGTGCCAGCAGTTACTCGGCAGTACTAGAGAGGTACAATGAGCAGTTCTTC
v_gene: TRBV25-1; len: 18; abundance: -; d_gene: -; j_gene: TRBJ1-2; CDR3aa: CASSESLVPFRTDYGYTF; CDR3nt: TGTGCCAGCAGTGAATCCTTGGTCCCTTTTAGGACAGACTATGGCTACACCTTC
v_gene: TRBV7-3; len: 15; abundance: few; d_gene: -; j_gene: TRBJ2-1; CDR3aa: CASSLTGPIRNEQFF; CDR3nt: TGTGCCAGCAGCTTAACAGGACCCATTAGGAATGAGCAGTTCTTC
v_gene: TRBV27; len: 15; abundance: many; d_gene: -; j_gene: TRBJ2-3; CDR3aa: CASSISGLLTDTQYF; CDR3nt: TGTGCCAGCAGTATTAGCGGATTGCTCACAGATACGCAGTATTTT
v_gene: TRBV20-1; len: 14; abundance: -; d_gene: TRBD2; j_gene: TRBJ2-1; CDR3aa: CSARVAGGTNEQFF; CDR3nt: TGCAGTGCTAGGGTAGCGGGGGGAACTAATGAGCAGTTCTTC
v_gene: TRBV20-1; len: 14; abundance: -; d_gene: -; j_gene: TRBJ2-7; CDR3aa: CSASIGGSGREQYF; CDR3nt: TGCAGTGCTAGTATAGGTGGGAGTGGCCGCGAGCAGTACTTC
v_gene: TRBV20-1; len: 14; abundance: -; d_gene: -; j_gene: TRBJ1-2; CDR3aa: CSARVWLANYGYTF; CDR3nt: TGCAGTGCTAGAGTGTGGCTAGCTAACTATGGCTACACCTTC
v_gene: TRBV4-1; len: 15; abundance: few; d_gene: TRBD2; j_gene: TRBJ2-7; CDR3aa: CASSQLAGVEFEQYF; CDR3nt: TGCGCCAGCAGCCAATTAGCGGGAGTAGAGTTTGAGCAGTACTTC